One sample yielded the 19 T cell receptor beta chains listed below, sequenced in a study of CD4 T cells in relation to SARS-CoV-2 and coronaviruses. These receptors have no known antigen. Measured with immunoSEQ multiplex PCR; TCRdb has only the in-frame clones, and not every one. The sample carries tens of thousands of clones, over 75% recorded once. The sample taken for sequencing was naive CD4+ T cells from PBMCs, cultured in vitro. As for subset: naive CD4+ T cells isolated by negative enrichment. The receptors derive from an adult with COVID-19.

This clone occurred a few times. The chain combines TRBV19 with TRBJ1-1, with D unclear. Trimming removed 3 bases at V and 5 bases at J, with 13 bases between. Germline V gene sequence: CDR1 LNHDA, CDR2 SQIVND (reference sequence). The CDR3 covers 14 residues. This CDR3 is CASSITDYGTEAFF. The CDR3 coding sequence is TGTGCCAGTAGTATTACGGACTACGGGACTGAAGCTTTCTTT.

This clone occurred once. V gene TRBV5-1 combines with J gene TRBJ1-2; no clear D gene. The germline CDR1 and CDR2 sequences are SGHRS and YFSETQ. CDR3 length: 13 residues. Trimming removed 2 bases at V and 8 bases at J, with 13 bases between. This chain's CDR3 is CASSLEGQIGYTF. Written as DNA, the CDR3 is TGCGCCAGCAGCTTAGAGGGCCAGATCGGCTACACCTTC.

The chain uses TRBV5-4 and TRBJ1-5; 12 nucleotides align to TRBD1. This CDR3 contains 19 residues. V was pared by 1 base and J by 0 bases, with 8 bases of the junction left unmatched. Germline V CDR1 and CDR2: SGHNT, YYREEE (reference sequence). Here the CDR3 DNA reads TGTGCCAGCAGCTTGAACCCCGGGACAGGGGGCTATAGCAATCAGCCCCAGCATTTT. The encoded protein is CASSLNPGTGGYSNQPQHF.

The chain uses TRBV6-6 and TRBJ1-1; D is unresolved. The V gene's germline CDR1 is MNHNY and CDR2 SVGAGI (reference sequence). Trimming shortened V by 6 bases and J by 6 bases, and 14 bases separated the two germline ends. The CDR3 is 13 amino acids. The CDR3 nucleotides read TGTGCCAGCAGCTCCGGTTGGCAGTCTGAAGCTTTCTTT. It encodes CASSSGWQSEAFF.

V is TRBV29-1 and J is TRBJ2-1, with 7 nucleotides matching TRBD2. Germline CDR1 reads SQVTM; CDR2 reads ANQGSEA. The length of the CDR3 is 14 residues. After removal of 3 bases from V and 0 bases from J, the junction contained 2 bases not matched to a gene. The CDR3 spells CSVERGSSYNEQFF. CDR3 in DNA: TGCAGCGTTGAGCGGGGGAGCTCCTACAATGAGCAGTTCTTC.

The CDR3 nucleotides are TGTGCCAGTAGCAACAATAGATTAATTGATTTCCAGCCCCAGCATTTT. Protein product: CASSNNRLIDFQPQHF. The chain combines TRBV19 with TRBJ1-5; the D is unclear. This CDR3 spans 16 amino acids. Germline-derived CDR1 and CDR2 are LNHDA and SQIVND (reference sequence). Between the trimmed V and J ends, which lost 6 bases and 7 bases, there was a span of 22 bases.

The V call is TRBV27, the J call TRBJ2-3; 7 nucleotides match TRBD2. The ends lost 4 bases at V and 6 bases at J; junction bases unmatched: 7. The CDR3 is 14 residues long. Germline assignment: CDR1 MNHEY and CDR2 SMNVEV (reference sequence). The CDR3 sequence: CASSSGLVVDTQYF. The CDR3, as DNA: TGTGCCAGCAGTTCAGGACTAGTCGTTGATACGCAGTATTTT.

DNA for the CDR3: TGTGCCAGCAGCTTTCCGGGCGCCGGGGAGCTGTTTTTT. Encoded protein: CASSFPGAGELFF. The chain recombines TRBV5-4 with TRBJ2-2; D ambiguous. In germline, CDR1 is SGHNT, CDR2 YYREEE (reference sequence). V was cut by 2 bases and J by 6 bases, with 8 bases left in between. The CDR3 length is 13 residues.

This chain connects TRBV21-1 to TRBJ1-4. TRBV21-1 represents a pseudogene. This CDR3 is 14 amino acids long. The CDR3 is CASSKVWLKEKLFF. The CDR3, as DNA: TGTGCCAGCAGCAAAGTCTGGTTAAAGGAAAAACTGTTTTTT.

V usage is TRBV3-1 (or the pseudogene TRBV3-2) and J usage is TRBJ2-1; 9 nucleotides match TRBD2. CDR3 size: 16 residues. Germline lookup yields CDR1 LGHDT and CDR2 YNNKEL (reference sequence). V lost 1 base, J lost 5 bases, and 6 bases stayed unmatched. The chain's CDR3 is CASSQVAGGGHNEQFF. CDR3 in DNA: TGTGCCAGCAGCCAAGTGGCGGGAGGGGGCCACAATGAGCAGTTCTTC.

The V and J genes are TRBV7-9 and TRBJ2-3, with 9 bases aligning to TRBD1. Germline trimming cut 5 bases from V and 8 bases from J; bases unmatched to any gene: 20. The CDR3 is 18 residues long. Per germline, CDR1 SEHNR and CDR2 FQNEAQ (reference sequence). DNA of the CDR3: TGTGCCAGCAGCAACTTCTCATTCCGGGACAGGGTTTATTCTACGCAGTATTTT. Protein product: CASSNFSFRDRVYSTQYF.

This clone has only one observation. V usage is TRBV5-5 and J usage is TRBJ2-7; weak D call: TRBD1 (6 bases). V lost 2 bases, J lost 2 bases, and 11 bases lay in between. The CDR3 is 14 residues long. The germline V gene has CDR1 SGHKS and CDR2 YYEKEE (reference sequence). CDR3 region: CASSFAQGTYEQYF. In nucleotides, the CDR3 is TGTGCCAGCAGCTTCGCACAGGGAACCTACGAGCAGTACTTC. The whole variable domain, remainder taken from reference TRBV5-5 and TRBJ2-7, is DAGVTQSPTHLIKTRGQQVTLRCSPISGHKSVSWYQQVLGQGPQFIFQYYEKEERGRGNFPDRFSARQFPNYSSELNVNALLLGDSALYLCASSFAQGTYEQYFGPGTRLTVT.

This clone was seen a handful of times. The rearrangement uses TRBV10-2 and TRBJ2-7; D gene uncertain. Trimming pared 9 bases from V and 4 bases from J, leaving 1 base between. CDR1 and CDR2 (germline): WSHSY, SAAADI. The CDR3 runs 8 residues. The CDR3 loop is CASYEQYF. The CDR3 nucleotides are TGCGCCAGTTACGAGCAGTACTTC.

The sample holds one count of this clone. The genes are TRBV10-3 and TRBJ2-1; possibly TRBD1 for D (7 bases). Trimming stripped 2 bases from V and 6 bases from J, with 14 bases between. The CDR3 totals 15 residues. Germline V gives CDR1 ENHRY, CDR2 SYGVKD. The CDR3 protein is CAISEGGTVGNEQFF. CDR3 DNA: TGTGCCATCAGTGAGGGGGGGACAGTAGGCAATGAGCAGTTCTTC.

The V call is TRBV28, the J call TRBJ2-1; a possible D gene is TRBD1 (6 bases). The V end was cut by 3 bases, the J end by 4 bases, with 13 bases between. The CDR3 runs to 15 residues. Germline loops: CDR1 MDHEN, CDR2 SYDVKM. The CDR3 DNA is TGTGCCAGCAGTTTGGCAGGGGCTCAGTACAATGAGCAGTTCTTC. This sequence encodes CASSLAGAQYNEQFF.

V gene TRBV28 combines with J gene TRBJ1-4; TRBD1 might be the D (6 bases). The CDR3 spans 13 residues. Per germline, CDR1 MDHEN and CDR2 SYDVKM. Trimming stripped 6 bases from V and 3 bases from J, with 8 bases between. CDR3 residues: CASSWGPNEKLFF. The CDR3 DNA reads TGTGCCAGCAGCTGGGGGCCTAATGAAAAACTGTTTTTT.

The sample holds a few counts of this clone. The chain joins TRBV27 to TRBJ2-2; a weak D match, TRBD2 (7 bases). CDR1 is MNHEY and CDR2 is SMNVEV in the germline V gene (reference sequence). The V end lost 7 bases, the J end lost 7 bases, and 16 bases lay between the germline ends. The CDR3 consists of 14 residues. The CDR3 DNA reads TGTGCCAGCACTTCCCTCGGGGGGCACGGGGAGCTGTTTTTT. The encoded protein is CASTSLGGHGELFF.

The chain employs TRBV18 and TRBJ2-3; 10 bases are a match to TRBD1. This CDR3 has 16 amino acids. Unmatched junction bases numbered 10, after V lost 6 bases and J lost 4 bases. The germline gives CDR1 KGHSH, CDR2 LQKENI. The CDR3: CASSGRDRGFADTQYF. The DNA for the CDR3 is TGTGCCAGCTCCGGACGGGACAGGGGATTTGCAGATACGCAGTATTTT. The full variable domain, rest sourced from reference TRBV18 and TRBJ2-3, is NAGVMQNPRHLVRRRGQEARLRCSPMKGHSHVYWYRQLPEEGLKFMVYLQKENIIDESGMPKERFSAEFPKEGPSILRIQQVVRGDSAAYFCASSGRDRGFADTQYFGPGTRLTVL.

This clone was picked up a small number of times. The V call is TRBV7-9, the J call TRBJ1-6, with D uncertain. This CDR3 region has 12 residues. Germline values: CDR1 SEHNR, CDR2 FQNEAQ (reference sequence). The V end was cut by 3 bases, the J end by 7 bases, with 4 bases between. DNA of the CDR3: TGTGCCAGCAGCTTGGAAAATTCACCCCTCCACTTT. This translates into CASSLENSPLHF. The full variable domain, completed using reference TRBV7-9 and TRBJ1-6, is DTGVSQNPRHKITKRGQNVTFRCDPISEHNRLYWYRQTLGQGPEFLTYFQNEAQLEKSRLLSDRFSAERPKGSFSTLEIQRTEQGDSAMYLCASSLENSPLHFGNGTRLTVT.